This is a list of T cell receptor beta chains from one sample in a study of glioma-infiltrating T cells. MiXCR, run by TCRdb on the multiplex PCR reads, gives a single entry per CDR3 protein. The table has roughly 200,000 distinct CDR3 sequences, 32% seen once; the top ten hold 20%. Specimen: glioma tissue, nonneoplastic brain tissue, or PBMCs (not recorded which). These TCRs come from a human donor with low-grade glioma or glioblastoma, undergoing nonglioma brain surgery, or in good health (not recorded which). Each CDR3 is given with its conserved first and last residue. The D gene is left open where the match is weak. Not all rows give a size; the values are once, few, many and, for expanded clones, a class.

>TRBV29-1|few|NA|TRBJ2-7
TGCAGCGTCGGGACCGTCAGCTCCTACGAGCAGTACTTC
CSVGTVSSYEQYF
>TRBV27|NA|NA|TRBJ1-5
TGTGCCAGCAGCGACTATTTGGCCAGCACCGACCGCTTGATTCAGCCCCAGCATTTT
CASSDYLASTDRLIQPQHF
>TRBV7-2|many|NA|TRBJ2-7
TGTGCCAGCAGCTCGGGACAATTCTCCTACGAGCAGTACTTC
CASSSGQFSYEQYF
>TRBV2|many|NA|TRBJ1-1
TGTGCCAGCAGTGATCTGGTTATTCCGAACACTGAAGCTTTCTTT
CASSDLVIPNTEAFF
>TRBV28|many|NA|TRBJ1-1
TGTGCCAGCATTGGGTTGGAGGGCGTTGCGAAAGCTTTCTTT
CASIGLEGVAKAFF
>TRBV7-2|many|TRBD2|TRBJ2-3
TGTGCCAGCAGCCTCTCTTCTAGCGGGAGGGCCGAAGCAGATACGCAGTATTTT
CASSLSSSGRAEADTQYF
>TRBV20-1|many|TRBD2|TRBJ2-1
TGCAGTGCTAGAGATAGGAGACTAGCGGGAGCACTCTCCTACAATGAGCAGTTCTTC
CSARDRRLAGALSYNEQFF
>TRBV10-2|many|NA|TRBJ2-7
TGTGCCAGCAGTGAAGGTTACGAGCAGTACTTC
CASSEGYEQYF
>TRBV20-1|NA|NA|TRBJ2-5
TGCAGTGCCAGCAGGGTAGACGGTCCGCTGGAAACCCAGTACTTC
CSASRVDGPLETQYF
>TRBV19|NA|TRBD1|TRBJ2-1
TGTGCCAGTAGTATCCACGACAGGGCACAGAGCTCCTACAATGAGCAGTTCTTC
CASSIHDRAQSSYNEQFF
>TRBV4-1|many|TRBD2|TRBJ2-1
TGCGCCAGCAGCCAAGAGGGTAGCGGGAGACGGGATGAGCAGTTCTTC
CASSQEGSGRRDEQFF
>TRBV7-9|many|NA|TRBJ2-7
TGTGCCAGCAGCTTAAATCGGGGGGCCTCATCCGAGCAGTACTTC
CASSLNRGASSEQYF
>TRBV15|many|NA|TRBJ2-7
TGTGCCACCAGCAGAAAAGACAGGCTCTACGAGCAGTACTTC
CATSRKDRLYEQYF
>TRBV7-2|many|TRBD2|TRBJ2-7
TGTGCCAGCAGCCCCACATTCGGGGGGACCTACGAGCAGTACTTC
CASSPTFGGTYEQYF
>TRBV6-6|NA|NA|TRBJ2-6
TGTGCCAGCAGTTACCTAACGATCGAGGGGGCTGGGGCCAACGTCCTGACTTTC
CASSYLTIEGAGANVLTF
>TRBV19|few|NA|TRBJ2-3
TGTGCCAGTAGCAGACCCGCCGCTAGCACAGATACGCAGTATTTT
CASSRPAASTDTQYF
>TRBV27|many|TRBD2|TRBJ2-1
TGTGCCAGCAGTTTAGGGACTAGCAGTTACAATGAGCAGTTCTTC
CASSLGTSSYNEQFF
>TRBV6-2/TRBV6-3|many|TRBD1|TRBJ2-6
TGTGCCAGCAGTTACTGGACAGGGGGGACCTTTGGGGCCAACGTCCTGACTTTC
CASSYWTGGTFGANVLTF
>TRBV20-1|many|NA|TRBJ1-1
TGCAGTGCGAGCCTTCTTCTGAACACTGAAGCTTTCTTT
CSASLLLNTEAFF
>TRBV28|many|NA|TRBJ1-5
TGTGCCAGCGGGGCTCAGCCCCAGCATTTT
CASGAQPQHF
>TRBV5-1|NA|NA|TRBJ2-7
TGCGCCAGCAGCTATGGACAGACCAGCGGGGCCTCCTACGAGCAGTACTTC
CASSYGQTSGASYEQYF
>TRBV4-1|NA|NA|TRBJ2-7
TGCGCCAGCAGCCAGATCGCAGGGAGCTCCTACGAGCAGTACTTC
CASSQIAGSSYEQYF
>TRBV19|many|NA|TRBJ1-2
TGTGCCAGTACTACGGTGGGTCAATTTGATGGCTACACCTTC
CASTTVGQFDGYTF
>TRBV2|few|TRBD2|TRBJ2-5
TGTGCCAGCACCGACGGACTAGCGGGACAAGAGACCCAGTACTTC
CASTDGLAGQETQYF
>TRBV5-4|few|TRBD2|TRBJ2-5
TGTGCCAGCAGCCTACGACTAGCGGGGAGGGAGACCCAGTACTTC
CASSLRLAGRETQYF
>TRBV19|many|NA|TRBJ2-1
TGTGCCAGTAAGGGGAGCACCAATCACAATGAGCAGTTCTTC
CASKGSTNHNEQFF
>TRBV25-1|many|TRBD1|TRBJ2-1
TGTGCCAGCAGTGTCTCGGGACAGACAAACTCCTACAATGAGCAGTTCTTC
CASSVSGQTNSYNEQFF
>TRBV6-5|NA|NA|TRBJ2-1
TGTGCCAGCAGTTACTTCCCAACGACACTGGCGCATGAGCAGTTCTTC
CASSYFPTTLAHEQFF
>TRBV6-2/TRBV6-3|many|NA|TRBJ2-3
TGTGCCAGCACCCGGGTTAGTGGAGATACGCAGTATTTT
CASTRVSGDTQYF
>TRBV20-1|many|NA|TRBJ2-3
TGCAGTGCTAGACCCTCCCAAGGGGCCACAGATACGCAGTATTTT
CSARPSQGATDTQYF
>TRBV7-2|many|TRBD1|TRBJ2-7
TGTGCCAGCAGCCAGGTGGGGACAGGGTCTCCCTACGAGCAGTACTTC
CASSQVGTGSPYEQYF
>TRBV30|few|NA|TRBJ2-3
TGTGCCTGGAGTCGATCCCCCGATACGCAGTATTTT
CAWSRSPDTQYF
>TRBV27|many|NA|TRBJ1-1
TGTGCCAGCAGTCCAGGGATGAGTTCTTTCGGCACTGAAGCTTTCTTT
CASSPGMSSFGTEAFF
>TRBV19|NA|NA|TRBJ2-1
TGTGCCAGTAGCCCGACAAGGTCCTACAATGAGCAGTTCTTC
CASSPTRSYNEQFF
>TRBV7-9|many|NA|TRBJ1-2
TGTGCCAGCAGCTTTACAGAAATTAACTATGGCTACACCTTC
CASSFTEINYGYTF
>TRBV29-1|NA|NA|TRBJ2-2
TGCAGCGTTGTTACGTTCGCGAACACCGGGGAGCTGTTTTTT
CSVVTFANTGELFF
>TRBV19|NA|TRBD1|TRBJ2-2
TGTGCCAGTACGACAGGGCTGTCCACTGGGGAGCTGTTTTTT
CASTTGLSTGELFF
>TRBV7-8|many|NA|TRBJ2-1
TGTGCCAGCAGCACTAACGTTGGCAATGAGCAGTTCTTC
CASSTNVGNEQFF
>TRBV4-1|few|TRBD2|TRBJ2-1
TGCGCCAGCAGCCATACTAGCGGGAGAGGCAGTCGGGGCTACAATGAGCAGTTCTTC
CASSHTSGRGSRGYNEQFF
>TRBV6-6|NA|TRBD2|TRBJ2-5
TGTGCCAGCAGTTATCTGGCGGGAGTCGGGGAGACCCAGTACTTC
CASSYLAGVGETQYF
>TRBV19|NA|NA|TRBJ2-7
TGTGCCAGTAGTATAGCTCTAGCGCGGGCCGAGCAGTACTTC
CASSIALARAEQYF
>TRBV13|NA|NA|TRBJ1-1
TGTGCCAGCAGCTTAGGGGACAGAATGAACACTGAAGCTTTCTTT
CASSLGDRMNTEAFF
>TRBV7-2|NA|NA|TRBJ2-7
TGCGCCAGCAGCTTGGGGGCAGGGCCTCGGGAGCAGTACTTC
CASSLGAGPREQYF
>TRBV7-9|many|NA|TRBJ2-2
TGTGCCTTCGACGCTTCAGCACTATCCGGGGAGCTGTTTTTT
CAFDASALSGELFF
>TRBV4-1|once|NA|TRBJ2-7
TGCGCCAGCATCCAACCAGGGAACTACGACCAGTACTTC
CASIQPGNYDQYF
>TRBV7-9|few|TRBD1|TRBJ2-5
TGTGCCAGCAGCAACACAGGGGCTCAAGAGACCCAGTACTTC
CASSNTGAQETQYF
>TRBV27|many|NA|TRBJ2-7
TGTGCCAGCACCTGGGGCAGGGGTTACGAGCAGTACTTC
CASTWGRGYEQYF
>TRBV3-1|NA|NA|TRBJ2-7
TGTGCCAGCAGCCAGACCGGACACTCCTACGAGCAGTACTTC
CASSQTGHSYEQYF
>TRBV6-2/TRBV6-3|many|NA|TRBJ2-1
TGTGCCAGCAGTTACAGGGAGGCCGACTACAATGAGCAGTTCTTC
CASSYREADYNEQFF
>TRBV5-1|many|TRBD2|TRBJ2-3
TGCGCCAGCAGCGTTGCTAGCGGGTACACAGATACGCAGTATTTT
CASSVASGYTDTQYF
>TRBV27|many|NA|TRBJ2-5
TGTGCCAGCAGTTTATCTGACACCCAAGAGACCCAGTACTTC
CASSLSDTQETQYF
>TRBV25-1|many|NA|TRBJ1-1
TGTGCCAGCATGAGGGGGGGGCGTGTGACTGAAGCTTTCTTT
CASMRGGRVTEAFF
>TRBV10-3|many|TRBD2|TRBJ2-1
TGTGCCGTCCGGACTAGCTCGAATTACAATGAGCAGTTCTTC
CAVRTSSNYNEQFF
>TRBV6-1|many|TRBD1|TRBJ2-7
TGTGCCAGCAGTAGGACAGGGGATAGACTCTACGAGCAGTACTTC
CASSRTGDRLYEQYF
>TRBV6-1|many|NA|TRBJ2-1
TGTGCCAGCAGCGATACTAGAAATGAGCAGTTCTTC
CASSDTRNEQFF
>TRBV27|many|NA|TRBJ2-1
TGTGCCAGCAGTTTGGTCAGCATCCACAATGAGCAGTTCTTC
CASSLVSIHNEQFF
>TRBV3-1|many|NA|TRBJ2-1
TGTGCCAGCAGCCTAGGACCAGAATATAAGCAGTTCTTC
CASSLGPEYKQFF
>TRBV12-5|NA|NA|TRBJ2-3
TGTGCTAGTGGCCTAGGGGATACGCAGTATTTT
CASGLGDTQYF
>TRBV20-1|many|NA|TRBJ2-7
TGCAGTGCTAGTGAAGGGACCTACGAGCAGTACTTC
CSASEGTYEQYF
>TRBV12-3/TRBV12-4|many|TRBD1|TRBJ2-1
TGTGCCAGCATAGCCGGGACAGACGACAATGAGCAGTTCTTC
CASIAGTDDNEQFF